This TCR beta chain was recovered during a study of cytomegalovirus exposure and HLA in healthy donors. Measured with immunoSEQ multiplex PCR; TCRdb has only the in-frame clones, and not every one. The sample includes about 160,000 clones, 80% to 90% seen only once; the top ten take 5% to 7%. This CDR3 contains 15 residues. The V segment lost 7 bases and the J segment 1 base; nucleotides outside the gene matches: 7. Germline values: CDR1 LNHDA, CDR2 SQIVND (reference sequence). The sample consisted of PBMCs. This rearrangement joins TRBV19 to TRBJ2-7, with 10 bases fitting TRBD1. This receptor was identified in a woman aged 25-40 years in good health and CMV-seronegative. The DNA for the CDR3 is TGTGCCAGTACAGCCGGGACAGGGGCATCCTACGAGCAGTACTTC. Translation gives CASTAGTGASYEQYF. The whole variable domain, filled in from reference TRBV19 and TRBJ2-7, reads DGGITQSPKYLFRKEGQNVTLSCEQNLNHDAMYWYRQDPGQGLRLIYYSQIVNDFQKGDIAEGYSVSREKKESFPLTVTSAQKNPTAFYLCASTAGTGASYEQYFGPGTRLTVT.